This T cell receptor (beta chain) is drawn from a study of T-cell memory formation after mild COVID-19. This clonotype was detected a few times. Antigen unknown. The length of the CDR3 is 13 residues. Germline-derived CDR1 and CDR2 are DFQATT and SNEGSKA (reference sequence). The ends lost 4 bases at V and 5 bases at J; junction bases unmatched: 4. Findings of the study overall: Those CD4+ clones that contracted were mainly in CM and EM (CD8+ ones in EMRA). A balance of CD4 and CD8 characterized clones contracting day 15 to 85, whereas later expanders leaned CD4+. Clonal second-wave expansions that peaked on day 37 had unconfirmed SARS-CoV-2 specificity.

Barcoded TCR alpha and TCR beta cDNA libraries with UMIs came from 5'RACE using constant-segment primers. TCRdb processed the 5' RACE reads anew with MiXCR; each CDR3 protein has one entry. Here the sample spans roughly 200,000 distinct CDR3 sequences, about a sixth being singletons. Sample: PBMCs or a T cell subset sorted from them (not recorded which). The TCR comes from an adult woman who had mild COVID-19 (a few samples of this study predate the infection). Cell type and time point are not known. The V call is TRBV20-1, the J call TRBJ2-5; TRBD2 matches 10 bases. The CDR3 bases are TGCAGTGCTATGACTAGCGGGTGGGAGACCCAGTACTTC. This encodes CSAMTSGWETQYF.